The entry below gives a single TCR beta chain sequence along with its context. The antigen is not known. This CDR3 comprises 14 residues. Trimming pared 5 bases from V and 3 bases from J, leaving 11 bases between. Germline V gives CDR1 MNHGY, CDR2 SVAAGI. Libraries were prepared by immunoSEQ multiplex PCR; TCRdb keeps only in-frame clonotypes and omits some of them. Found here are approximately 92,000 clones, 60% to 70% of them singletons; the top ten hold approximately 55%. This sample is drawn from a study of shared clonotypes between healthy human individuals. Study-wide context: The people who gave samples were a couple of women and three men aged 18 to 49. Notes on the study in general: Sorted-subset sequencing was shown by rarefaction to be incomplete despite large depth.

This sequence was found in a man aged 25-45 years in good health. The rearrangement links TRBV6-9 to TRBJ2-1, with D perhaps TRBD2 (6 bases). Sequenced sample: memory CD8+ T cells sorted from blood. This sample's subset: CD45RO+ cells pooled with CCR7-negative TemRA cells. CDR3 in amino acids: CASSRRESYNEQFF. The CDR3 bases are TGTGCCAGCAGTCGGAGGGAGAGCTACAATGAGCAGTTCTTC.